This T cell receptor (beta chain) originates from a study of beta chain features in type 1 diabetes (dated by TCRdb to 2016 to 2019). With respect to the entire study: Mean age, gender distribution, total cell number and subset yield did not differ between patients and healthy donors. A total of 85 million to 140 million sorted cells were examined across all samples, and a strong correlation was observed between cell number per subset and RNA yield. The study compared the TCRB repertoires of sorted circulating CD4+ T cell subsets in recently diagnosed type 1 diabetes patients with those in matched healthy donors. Regulatory and stem cell-like memory subsets were obtained from only 8 patients and roughly eight healthy donors, while naive and central memory subsets were obtained from all 28 donors. Broad study findings and their caveats: Naive, central memory and regulatory TCRB repertoires appeared to be more alike among patients than among healthy donors. HLA sub-analyses involved small numbers of individuals, so any influence of HLA type on TCRB rearrangement remained unresolved. Fewer insertions and more nucleotide deletions at VDJ recombination sites were observed in patients with type 1 diabetes, implying thymic rearrangement abnormalities. PCR may preferentially amplify shorter templates, but because patient and control samples were amplified and corrected together, any resulting skew would affect both groups equally. In all four CD4+ subsets, TCRB CDR3 length was moderately but significantly shorter in type 1 diabetes patients. Sequencing cDNA rather than genomic DNA could over-represent highly expressing activated cells, although activation and CD3 levels did not differ between groups.

A single peripheral blood draw of around 120 mL on average was collected from each donor into heparinised tubes. A BD FACSAria II was used to sort naive, central memory, regulatory and stem cell-like memory CD4+ T cells with a panel that included CD45RO, CCR7, CD25, CD127, CD95 and CD27. A purity above 95% was achieved for all sorted populations. Right away, PBMCs were isolated by Lymphoprep density gradient centrifugation and were stained directly, with no culture step. So that batch effects would be minimized, each experiment stained and sorted samples in pairs, pairing one healthy donor with one patient. The entire isolated RNA was reverse transcribed using the High Capacity cDNA Reverse Transcription Kit, and thus expressed TCRB transcripts were sequenced. Deep immunoSEQ sequencing was applied to naive, central memory and regulatory T cell samples, giving an average of approximately 4 million total reads per sample. Sorted cells were lysed in RLT buffer, and RNA was extracted using DNase-treated RNeasy Micro or Mini kits according to cell number. To prevent cross-contamination, each cell subset was processed individually, whereas patient and healthy donor samples were processed jointly. TCRB sequences were amplified from cDNA with the immunoSEQ multiplex PCR, producing 87-bp fragments spanning the CDR3 region. Sequencing of the amplicons was performed on the Illumina HiSeq platform. In the source study's methods: PCR bias was corrected computationally using synthetic template baselines, and reads within Hamming distance 2 were collapsed, with unmergeable singletons discarded. Reads were aligned against IMGT so that V, D and J genes, CDR3 length and insertions or deletions at six rearrangement sites could be assigned. Within each subset, clonotype counts were normalized to the number of sorted cells before true diversity and Gini coefficients were calculated with the tcR R package. The overlap coefficient, calculated on TCRB nucleotide sequences, was used to measure repertoire sharing. The immuneACCESS repertoire file appears here via TCRdb, limited to in-frame rearrangements. These files lack a portion of the clones; in checked studies, under half of the deficit traces to unresolved V genes, and the cause of the others is not known. Clone size and V and J calls were adopted from that table, with D and trimming inferred from the DNA. This sample is represented by under 300,000 clones; 25% to 30% of them were singletons. Of the sample, about 3.9% falls within the top ten clones.

This clone was seen ten or more times. Which antigen it targets is not known. No base-level quality is on record; no much larger clone is a single base apart. This TCR derives from a young man in good health. What was sequenced was central memory CD4+ T cells from blood.

Here the CDR3 is given as CATSKGLSSGANVLTF. In nucleotides, the sequence is TGTGCCACCAGCAAGGGACTGTCCTCTGGGGCCAACGTCCTGACTTTC. Recombination connected TRBV15 to TRBJ2-6, with a tentative D gene TRBD2 over 6 matching bases. There are 16 amino acids in the CDR3, from cysteine to phenylalanine inclusive. This entry keeps only the CDR3 DNA: 48 bases, framed from base 1. The germline V gene (reference sequence) specifies LNHNV as CDR1 and YYDKDF as CDR2. The junction carries 10 bases between V and J, which are trimmed by 4 bases and 0 bases respectively.